The source of this TCR beta chain is a study of T cell changes during pregnancy in multiple sclerosis. The table came from immunoSEQ multiplex PCR; TCRdb's copy has only in-frame clones and leaves some out. This table has 60,000 to 80,000 clones, around 85% appearing once. Between the trimmed V and J ends, which lost 7 bases and 0 bases, there was a span of 21 bases. Germline loops: CDR1 MNHEY, CDR2 SMNVEV (reference sequence). The CDR3 has 18 amino acids. The clonotype originates from a female donor with multiple sclerosis, enrolled in a pregnancy study. The source material was peripheral blood, sampled before pregnancy. The rearrangement joins TRBV27 to TRBJ2-2; D is perhaps TRBD2 (6 bases). DNA of the CDR3: TGTGCCAGCACCAAGTATCGCCGTACGGGAGCGAACACCGGGGAGCTGTTTTTT. This codes for CASTKYRRTGANTGELFF.